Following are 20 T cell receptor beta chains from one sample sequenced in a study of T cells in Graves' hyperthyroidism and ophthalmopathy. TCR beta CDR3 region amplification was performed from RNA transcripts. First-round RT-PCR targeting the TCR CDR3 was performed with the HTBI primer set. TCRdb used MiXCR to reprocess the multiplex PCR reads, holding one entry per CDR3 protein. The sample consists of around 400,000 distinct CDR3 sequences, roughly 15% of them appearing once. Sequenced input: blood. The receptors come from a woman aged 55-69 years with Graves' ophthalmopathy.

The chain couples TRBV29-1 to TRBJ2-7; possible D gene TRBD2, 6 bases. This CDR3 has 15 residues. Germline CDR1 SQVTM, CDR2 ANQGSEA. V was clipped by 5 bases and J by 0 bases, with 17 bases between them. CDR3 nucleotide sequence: TGCAGCGTTCGGTCCCGGGGGATTAGCTCCTACGAGCAGTACTTC. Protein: CSVRSRGISSYEQYF.

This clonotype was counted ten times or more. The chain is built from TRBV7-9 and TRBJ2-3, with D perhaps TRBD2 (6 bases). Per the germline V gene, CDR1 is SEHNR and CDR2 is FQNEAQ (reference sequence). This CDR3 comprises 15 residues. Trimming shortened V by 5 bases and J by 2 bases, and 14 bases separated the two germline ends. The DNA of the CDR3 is TGTGCCAGCAGCCCCCTTGCGGGGACCACAGATACGCAGTATTTT. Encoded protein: CASSPLAGTTDTQYF.

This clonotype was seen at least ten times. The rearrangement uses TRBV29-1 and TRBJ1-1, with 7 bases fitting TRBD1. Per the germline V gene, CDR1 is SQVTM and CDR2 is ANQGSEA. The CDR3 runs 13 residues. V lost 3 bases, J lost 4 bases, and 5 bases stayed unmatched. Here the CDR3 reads CSVEWQGGTEAFF. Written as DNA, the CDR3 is TGCAGCGTTGAGTGGCAGGGGGGCACTGAAGCTTTCTTT.

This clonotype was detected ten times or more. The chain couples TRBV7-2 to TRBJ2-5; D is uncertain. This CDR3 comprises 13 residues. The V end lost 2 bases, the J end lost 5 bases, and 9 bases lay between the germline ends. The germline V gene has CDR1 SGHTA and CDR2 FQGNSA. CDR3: CASSLSRLETQYF. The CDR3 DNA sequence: TGTGCCAGCAGCTTATCGCGTCTGGAGACCCAGTACTTC.

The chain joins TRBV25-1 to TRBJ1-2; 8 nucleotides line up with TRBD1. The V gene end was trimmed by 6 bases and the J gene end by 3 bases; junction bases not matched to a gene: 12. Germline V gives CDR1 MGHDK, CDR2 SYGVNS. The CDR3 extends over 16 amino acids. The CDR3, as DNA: TGTGCCAGCAGCCCTCACCGGGCAGGGGGCGACTATGGCTACACCTTC. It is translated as CASSPHRAGGDYGYTF.

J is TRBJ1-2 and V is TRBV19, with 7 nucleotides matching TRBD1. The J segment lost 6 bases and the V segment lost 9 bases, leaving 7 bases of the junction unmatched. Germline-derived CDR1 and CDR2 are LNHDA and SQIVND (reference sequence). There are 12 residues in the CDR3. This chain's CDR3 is CASETGLDGYTF. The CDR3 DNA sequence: TGTGCCAGCGAGACAGGGTTGGATGGCTACACCTTC.

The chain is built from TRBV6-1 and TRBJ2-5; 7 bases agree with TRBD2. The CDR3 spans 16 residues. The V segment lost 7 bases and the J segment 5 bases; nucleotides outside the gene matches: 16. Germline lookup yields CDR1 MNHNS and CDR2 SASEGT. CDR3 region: CASTGRLAEARETQYF. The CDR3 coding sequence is TGTGCCAGCACCGGAAGGCTAGCGGAAGCCAGGGAGACCCAGTACTTC.

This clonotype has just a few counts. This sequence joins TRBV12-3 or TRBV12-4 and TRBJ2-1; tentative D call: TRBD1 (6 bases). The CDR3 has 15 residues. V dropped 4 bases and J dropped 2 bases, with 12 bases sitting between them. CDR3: CASSSLRGTYNEQFF. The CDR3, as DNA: TGTGCCAGCAGTTCCTTGAGGGGGACCTACAATGAGCAGTTCTTC.

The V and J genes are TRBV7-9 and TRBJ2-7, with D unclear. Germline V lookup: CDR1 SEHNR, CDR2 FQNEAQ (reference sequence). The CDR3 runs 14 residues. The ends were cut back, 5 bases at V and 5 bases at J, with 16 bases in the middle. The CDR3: CASSLGEWANEQYF. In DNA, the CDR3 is TGTGCCAGCAGCCTGGGTGAGTGGGCCAACGAGCAGTACTTC.

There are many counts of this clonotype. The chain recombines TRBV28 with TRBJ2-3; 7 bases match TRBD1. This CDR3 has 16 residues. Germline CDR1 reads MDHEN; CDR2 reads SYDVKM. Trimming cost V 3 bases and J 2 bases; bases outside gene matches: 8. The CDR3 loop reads CASSFWDSASTDTQYF. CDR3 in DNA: TGTGCCAGCAGTTTCTGGGACAGTGCCTCCACAGATACGCAGTATTTT.

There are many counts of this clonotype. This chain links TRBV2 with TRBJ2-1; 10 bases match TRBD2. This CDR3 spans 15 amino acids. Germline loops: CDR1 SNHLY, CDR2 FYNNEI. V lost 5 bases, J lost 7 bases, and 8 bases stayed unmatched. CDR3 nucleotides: TGTGCCAGCAGTTTAAGCGGGAGGGCCGGGAATGAGCAGTTCTTC. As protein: CASSLSGRAGNEQFF.

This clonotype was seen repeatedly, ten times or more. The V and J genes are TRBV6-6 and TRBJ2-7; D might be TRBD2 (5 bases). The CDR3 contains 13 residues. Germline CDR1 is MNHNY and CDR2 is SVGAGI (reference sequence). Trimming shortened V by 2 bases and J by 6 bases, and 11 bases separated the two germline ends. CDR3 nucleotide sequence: TGTGCCAGCAGTTACCTTACTAGTGGCGAGCAGTACTTC. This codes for CASSYLTSGEQYF.

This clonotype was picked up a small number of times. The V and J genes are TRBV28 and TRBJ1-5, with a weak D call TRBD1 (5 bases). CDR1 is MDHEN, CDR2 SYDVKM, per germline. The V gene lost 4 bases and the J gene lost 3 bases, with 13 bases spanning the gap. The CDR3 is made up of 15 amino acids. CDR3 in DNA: TGTGCCAGCAGTTCGGACAAGGTGATCAATCAGCCCCAGCATTTT. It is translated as CASSSDKVINQPQHF. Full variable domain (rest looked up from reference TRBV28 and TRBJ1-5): DVKVTQSSRYLVKRTGEKVFLECVQDMDHENMFWYRQDPGLGLRLIYFSYDVKMKEKGDIPEGYSVSREKKERFSLILESASTNQTSMYLCASSSDKVINQPQHFGDGTRLSIL.

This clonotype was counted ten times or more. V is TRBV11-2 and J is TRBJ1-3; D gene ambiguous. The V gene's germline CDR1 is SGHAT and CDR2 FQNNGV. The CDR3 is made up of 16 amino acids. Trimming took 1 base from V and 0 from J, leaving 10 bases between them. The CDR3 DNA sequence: TGTGCCAGCAGCTTAGGCGACGGAAACTCTGGAAACACCATATATTTT. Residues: CASSLGDGNSGNTIYF.

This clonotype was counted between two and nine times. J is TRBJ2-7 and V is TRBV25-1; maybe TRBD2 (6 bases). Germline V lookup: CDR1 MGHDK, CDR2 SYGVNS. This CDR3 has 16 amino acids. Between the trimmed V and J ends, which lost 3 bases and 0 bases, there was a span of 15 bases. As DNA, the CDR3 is TGTGCCAGCAGTGATCTGGTTAGCGGCAGCTCCTACGAGCAGTACTTC. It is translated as CASSDLVSGSSYEQYF.

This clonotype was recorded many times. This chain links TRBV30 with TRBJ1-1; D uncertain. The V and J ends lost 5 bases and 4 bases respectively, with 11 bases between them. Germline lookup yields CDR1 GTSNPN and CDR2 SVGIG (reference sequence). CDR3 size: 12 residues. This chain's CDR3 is CAWSVAATEAFF. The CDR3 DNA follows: TGTGCCTGGTCGGTGGCGGCCACTGAAGCTTTCTTT.

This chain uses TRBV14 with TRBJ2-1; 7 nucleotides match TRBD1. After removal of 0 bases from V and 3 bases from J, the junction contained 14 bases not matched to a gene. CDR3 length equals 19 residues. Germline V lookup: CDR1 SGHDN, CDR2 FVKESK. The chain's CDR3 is CASSQDYRTGLPNYNEQFF. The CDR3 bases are TGTGCCAGCAGCCAAGATTATAGGACAGGTCTCCCTAACTACAATGAGCAGTTCTTC.

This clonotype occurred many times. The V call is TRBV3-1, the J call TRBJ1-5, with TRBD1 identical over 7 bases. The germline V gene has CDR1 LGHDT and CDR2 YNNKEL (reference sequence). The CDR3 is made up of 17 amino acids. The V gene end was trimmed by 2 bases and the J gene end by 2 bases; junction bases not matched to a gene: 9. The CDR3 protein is CASSQSGQVTRNQPQHF. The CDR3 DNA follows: TGTGCCAGCAGCCAATCAGGACAGGTGACACGCAATCAGCCCCAGCATTTT.

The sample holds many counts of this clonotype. The CDR3 DNA is TGCGCCAGCAGCCGGGACAAAATCTACGAGCAGTACTTC. Translation: CASSRDKIYEQYF. V and J are TRBV5-1 and TRBJ2-7, with D perhaps TRBD1 (6 bases). CDR3 length: 13 residues. Between the trimmed V and J ends, which lost 4 bases and 3 bases, there was a span of 11 bases. CDR1 is SGHRS and CDR2 is YFSETQ in the germline V gene.

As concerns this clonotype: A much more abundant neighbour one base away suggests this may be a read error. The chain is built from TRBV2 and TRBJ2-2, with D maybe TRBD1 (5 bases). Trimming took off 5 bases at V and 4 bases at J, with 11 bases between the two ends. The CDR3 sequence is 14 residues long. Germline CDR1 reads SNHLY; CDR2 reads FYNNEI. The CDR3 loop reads CASSRGRTTGELFF. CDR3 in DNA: TGTGCCAGCAGTAGGGGCAGAACCACCGGGGAGCTGTTTTTT.